The next 23 T cell receptor beta chains were all read from a single sample in a study of cytomegalovirus exposure and HLA in healthy donors. PCR employed 60 Vbeta and 13 Jbeta primers. Here immunoSEQ multiplex PCR was the method, and the copy in TCRdb shows in-frame clones only, minus some. The sample comprises 150,000 to 200,000 clones, approximately 88% of which are singletons, and about 0.24% rests with the top ten. Source material: PBMCs. These receptor sequences come from a boy younger than 18 in good health and CMV-seronegative.

The gene calls are TRBV4-3 and TRBJ1-6, with a weak D call TRBD1 (5 bases). V gave up 11 bases and J gave up 4 bases, with 15 bases separating them. CDR3 length equals 14 residues. Per the germline V gene, CDR1 is LGHNA and CDR2 is YSLEER. CDR3 sequence reads: CASRDKGYNSPLHF. The CDR3 nucleotides read TGCGCCTCCAGGGATAAGGGATATAATTCACCCCTCCACTTT.

The J gene is TRBJ1-2, the V gene TRBV2; TRBD1 agrees at 7 bases. The CDR3 length is 12 residues. The V segment lost 10 bases and the J segment 6 bases; nucleotides outside the gene matches: 8. Germline V gives CDR1 SNHLY, CDR2 FYNNEI. The CDR3 DNA sequence: TGTGCCACCCGCGACAGGGCGGATGGCTACACCTTC. It encodes CATRDRADGYTF.

The chain joins TRBV19 to TRBJ1-5; TRBD1 is a possible D gene (5 bases). The V end was cut by 2 bases, the J end by 6 bases, with 20 bases between. This CDR3 comprises 17 residues. Per germline, CDR1 LNHDA and CDR2 SQIVND (reference sequence). CDR3: CASSIWQGRGSSQPQHF. The CDR3 nucleotides are TGTGCCAGTAGTATATGGCAGGGAAGGGGATCCAGTCAGCCCCAGCATTTT. The entire variable domain, with the rest obtained from reference TRBV19 and TRBJ1-5, is as follows: DGGITQSPKYLFRKEGQNVTLSCEQNLNHDAMYWYRQDPGQGLRLIYYSQIVNDFQKGDIAEGYSVSREKKESFPLTVTSAQKNPTAFYLCASSIWQGRGSSQPQHFGDGTRLSIL.

This CDR3 is CASSGTASNQPQHF. The CDR3 DNA is TGTGCCAGCAGCGGGACAGCTAGCAATCAGCCCCAGCATTTT. The chain combines TRBV27 with TRBJ1-5; 7 nucleotides line up with TRBD1. Germline lookup yields CDR1 MNHEY and CDR2 SMNVEV (reference sequence). V was pared by 6 bases and J by 0 bases, with 2 bases of the junction left unmatched. The CDR3 is 14 amino acids.

V gene TRBV11-2 combines with J gene TRBJ2-5, with TRBD2 identical over 10 bases. The trim removed 3 bases at V and 1 base at J, leaving 5 bases unmatched. CDR3 length: 16 amino acids. CDR1 is SGHAT, CDR2 FQNNGV, per germline. Written as DNA, the CDR3 is TGTGCCAGCAGCTTTCGGACTAGCGGAGCCCAAGAGACCCAGTACTTC. As protein: CASSFRTSGAQETQYF.

The V gene is TRBV10-1, the J gene TRBJ1-1; the D gene is possibly TRBD1 (6 bases). The CDR3 totals 15 residues. Germline V gene lookup returns CDR1 WNHNN and CDR2 SYGVQD (reference sequence). V lost 4 bases to trimming and J lost 10 bases, with 22 bases between them. This chain's CDR3 is CASSAKPRGRLGAFF. CDR3 coding DNA: TGCGCCAGCAGTGCCAAACCGCGGGGGCGTCTCGGAGCTTTCTTT.

The chain is built from TRBV7-8 and TRBJ2-7; possible D gene TRBD2, 6 bases. CDR1 SGHVS and CDR2 FQNEAQ come from the germline V gene. The CDR3 consists of 15 residues. Trimming removed 5 bases at V and 0 bases at J, with 14 bases between. DNA of the CDR3: TGTGCCAGCAGCGTCCGGGACTCAACCTCCTACGAGCAGTACTTC. It encodes CASSVRDSTSYEQYF.

The V gene is TRBV4-2, the J gene TRBJ2-5, with 9 bases matching TRBD2. There are 21 residues in the CDR3. J was trimmed by 2 bases and V by 4 bases; bases with no gene match: 23. Germline CDR1 is LGHNA and CDR2 is YNFKEQ. CDR3 residues: CASSPFGGRDLAGEIQETQYF. CDR3 coding DNA: TGTGCCAGCAGCCCTTTTGGGGGGCGAGATTTAGCGGGAGAGATACAAGAGACCCAGTACTTC.

The chain employs TRBV13 and TRBJ1-1; no clear D. This CDR3 contains 13 residues. From germline, CDR1 is PRHDT and CDR2 FYEKMQ (reference sequence). V dropped 1 base and J dropped 6 bases, with 9 bases sitting between them. The CDR3 spells CASSLAGFAEAFF. In DNA, the CDR3 is TGTGCCAGCAGCTTAGCCGGGTTCGCTGAAGCTTTCTTT.

V gene TRBV15 combines with J gene TRBJ2-3, with 7 bases aligning to TRBD2. Trimming removed 2 bases from V and 0 bases from J; junction bases left unmatched: 5. The CDR3 contains 16 residues. Germline V lookup: CDR1 LNHNV, CDR2 YYDKDF (reference sequence). The DNA for the CDR3 is TGTGCCACCAGCAGATCCGGAGCGGGGAGCACAGATACGCAGTATTTT. Its translation is CATSRSGAGSTDTQYF.

V usage is TRBV5-1 and J usage is TRBJ1-2, with 7 bases that match TRBD1. This CDR3 contains 12 residues. The germline V gene has CDR1 SGHRS and CDR2 YFSETQ. J gave up 8 bases and V 1 base, and 2 bases lay outside the gene matches. In DNA, the CDR3 is TGCGCCAGCAGCTTGAAGGGGGCGGGCTACACCTTC. As protein: CASSLKGAGYTF.

The rearrangement joins TRBV6-1 to TRBJ2-1; D possibly corresponds to TRBD1 (6 bases). The germline V gene encodes CDR1 MNHNS and CDR2 SASEGT. Between the trimmed V and J ends, which lost 2 bases and 2 bases, there was a span of 10 bases. CDR3 length equals 15 residues. CDR3 protein: CASSENRETYNEQFF. CDR3 bases: TGTGCCAGCAGTGAAAACAGGGAGACCTACAATGAGCAGTTCTTC.

The rearrangement uses TRBV5-1 and TRBJ2-5; a possible D gene is TRBD1 (5 bases). This CDR3 comprises 14 residues. The V end lost 0 bases, the J end lost 4 bases, and 10 bases lay between the germline ends. The V gene's germline CDR1 is SGHRS and CDR2 YFSETQ. CDR3: CASSLEGLGETQYF. As DNA, the CDR3 is TGCGCCAGCAGCTTGGAGGGGCTAGGAGAGACCCAGTACTTC.

V gene TRBV15 combines with J gene TRBJ2-1; D gene ambiguous. V dropped 4 bases and J dropped 9 bases, with 19 bases sitting between them. CDR3 length: 15 amino acids. Germline V gene data show CDR1 as LNHNV and CDR2 as YYDKDF (reference sequence). The CDR3 DNA reads TGTGCCACCAGCACCCTCAGCTCTAGGTTAAGTGAGCAGTTCTTC. Translation gives CATSTLSSRLSEQFF.

V gene TRBV27 combines with J gene TRBJ2-7; 10 bases align to TRBD2. The CDR3 has 14 amino acids. Losses at the gene ends were 0 bases for V and 8 bases for J; bases not matched to a gene: 4. The V gene's germline CDR1 is MNHEY and CDR2 SMNVEV (reference sequence). The CDR3 loop is CASSLSPSGRKQYF. CDR3 DNA: TGTGCCAGCAGTTTATCCCCTAGCGGGAGAAAGCAGTACTTC.

This chain joins TRBV9 and TRBJ2-7; D not certain. CDR1 SGDLS and CDR2 YYNGEE come from the germline V gene. The CDR3 has 14 residues. Deletions cut 0 bases from V and 2 bases from J, with 9 bases between. CDR3 amino acids: CASSVARDPYEQYF. Here the CDR3 DNA reads TGTGCCAGCAGCGTAGCCCGAGATCCCTACGAGCAGTACTTC. Full variable domain (missing parts from reference TRBV9 and TRBJ2-7): DSGVTQTPKHLITATGQRVTLRCSPRSGDLSVYWYQQSLDQGLQFLIQYYNGEERAKGNILERFSAQQFPDLHSELNLSSLELGDSALYFCASSVARDPYEQYFGPGTRLTVT.

The chain uses TRBV5-4 and TRBJ2-2; 16 nucleotides line up with TRBD2. With V trimmed by 3 bases and J by 8 bases, 4 bases remained unmatched. This CDR3 has 16 residues. Germline values: CDR1 SGHNT, CDR2 YYREEE (reference sequence). The CDR3 reads CASSSGLAGGTGELFF. CDR3 nucleotide sequence: TGTGCCAGCAGCTCGGGACTAGCGGGGGGGACTGGGGAGCTGTTTTTT.

In its sample, this clone was seen a few times. The same CDR3 arises from other DNA sequences in this sample as well. This chain joins TRBV7-6 and TRBJ1-5; D is ambiguous. Germline V gene data show CDR1 as SGHVS and CDR2 as FNYEAQ. V lost 1 base and J lost 6, with 7 bases in between. This CDR3 has 13 amino acids. Here the CDR3 DNA reads TGTGCCAGCAGCTTAGTCAGAGGTCAGCCCCAGCATTTT. Protein: CASSLVRGQPQHF.

The gene calls are TRBV30 and TRBJ1-1; perhaps TRBD1 as D (5 bases). Looked up from germline, CDR1 is GTSNPN and CDR2 is SVGIG (reference sequence). The CDR3 is 14 amino acids. Deletions cut 3 bases from V and 0 bases from J, with 11 bases between. DNA of the CDR3: TGTGCCTGGAGGGGACTCCTCTTGAACACTGAAGCTTTCTTT. Protein product: CAWRGLLLNTEAFF.

This chain uses TRBV4-3 with TRBJ1-1; D is perhaps TRBD1 (6 bases). Trimming cost V 4 bases and J 4 bases, with 13 bases left between them. The CDR3 consists of 14 residues. Looked up from germline, CDR1 is LGHNA and CDR2 is YSLEER. Here the CDR3 DNA reads TGCGCCAGCAGCCCGGCACAGGGCGGCACTGAAGCTTTCTTT. Translating it yields CASSPAQGGTEAFF.

The chain carries TRBV7-2 and TRBJ1-2, with a tentative D call TRBD1 (6 bases). The V gene lost 2 bases and the J gene lost 5 bases, with 15 bases spanning the gap. CDR1 is SGHTA and CDR2 is FQGNSA in the germline V gene. There are 15 residues in the CDR3. The CDR3 loop is CASSLPARTAYGYTF. CDR3 in DNA: TGTGCCAGCAGCTTACCTGCCCGGACAGCTTATGGCTACACCTTC.

J is TRBJ2-7 and V is TRBV19; TRBD1 agrees at 7 bases. With V trimmed by 3 bases and J by 2 bases, 7 bases remained unmatched. The CDR3 consists of 15 residues. The germline gives CDR1 LNHDA, CDR2 SQIVND (reference sequence). CDR3 DNA sequence: TGTGCCAGTAGTATGGAGCAGGGGGATGCCTACGAGCAGTACTTC. It is translated as CASSMEQGDAYEQYF.

This clone appeared a few times. The genes are TRBV28 and TRBJ1-2, with 7 nucleotides matching TRBD1. This CDR3 contains 15 residues. In germline, CDR1 is MDHEN, CDR2 SYDVKM. V was pared by 5 bases and J by 4 bases, with 10 bases of the junction left unmatched. DNA of the CDR3: TGTGCCAGCAGTCATGACCGGGACAGCATCTATGGCTACACCTTC. It encodes CASSHDRDSIYGYTF.